The clone carrying this TCR beta chain was observed a few times. Other DNA sequences of this sample code for an identical CDR3. With V trimmed by 0 bases and J by 5 bases, 3 bases remained unmatched. The CDR3 length is 14 residues. Germline values: CDR1 SEHNR, CDR2 FQNEAQ (reference sequence). This entry comes from a study of beta chain features in type 1 diabetes. Reverse transcribing all isolated RNA meant expressed TCRB transcripts were sequenced. TCRdb keeps only in-frame clones here, not all; method: immunoSEQ multiplex PCR. The table includes roughly 290,000 clones, approximately 8.1% detected once.

The sequence derives from a young woman in good health. Sequencing was carried out using central memory CD4+ T cells from blood. The chain is built from TRBV7-9 and TRBJ2-5, with 7 bases lining up with TRBD1. The CDR3: CASSLAGGQETQYF. The CDR3 DNA sequence: TGTGCCAGCAGCTTAGCAGGGGGCCAGGAGACCCAGTACTTC.